Reported below is one TCR beta chain. The antigen it binds to is not known. There are no base qualities to consult, and no much larger clone falls within one base. Library creation used the immunoSEQ multiplex PCR assay. TCRdb took over this immuneACCESS table, retaining in-frame rearrangements with V and J assigned. Such tables are incomplete; in checked studies, under half of the missing clones stem from an unresolved V gene, and the remainder is unexplained. Here the sample has 90,000 to 130,000 clones; around 84% occur a single time. The ten largest clonotypes hold roughly 3.5% of the sample. The study tested focal radiation therapy combined with CTLA-4 blockade (ipilimumab) in patients with chemo-refractory metastatic non-small-cell lung cancer. The CDR3 has 14 amino acids, counting the end cysteine and phenylalanine. Only the CDR3 DNA stays, 42 bases, in frame from base 1. Taken from the germline V gene, the CDR1 and CDR2 loops are SGHVS and FQNEAQ. V is reduced by 3 bases and J by 8 bases, leaving a spacing of 14 bases between them.

The data belong to a study of radiotherapy plus CTLA-4 blockade in lung cancer (dated 2018 in TCRdb). Context from the whole study: Among the enrolled patients, about 19% had an objective response, and less than 40% reached disease control. The investigation overall reported the following: TCR clones derived from tumors expanded in peripheral blood after treatment with radiotherapy and ipilimumab. The strongest predictors of response, as reported, were early dynamic changes in blood T cell clones along with a rise in serum interferon-beta after radiation.

The chain links TRBV7-8 with TRBJ2-1; TRBD1 is a possible D gene, resting on 6 matching bases. The sequences come from peripheral blood, collected from a patient treated with radiotherapy plus ipilimumab. This TCR was sampled from a human donor with non-small cell lung cancer that progressed on radiotherapy plus ipilimumab. Some clones in this sample may be carry-over from other donors' samples. The CDR3 corresponds to CASSFTGSGDEQFF. The base sequence is TGTGCCAGCAGCTTTACAGGGTCCGGGGATGAGCAGTTCTTC.